This entry lists 9 T cell receptor beta chains sequenced from one sample in a study of T cell repertoires in cytomegalovirus infection (dated by TCRdb to 2018 to 2020). Taken with the paper, the label for treatment or condition translates to: in vitro stimulation with specific CMV peptide epitopes to enrich CMV-specific T cells. Sequenced using an Illumina HiSeq 1500. Through fastp at Q25 and MiXCR, TCRdb rebuilt clones from the public reads, retaining in-frame beta chains. Entries are consolidated by CDR3 protein sequence, retaining the most common genes and DNA. A total of 830,000 or so distinct CDR3 sequences appear in this sample, around a third of them only once. Jointly, the top ten make up around 11% of the sample. These receptors have no known antigen. Specimen: cultured CD8+ T cells from PBMCs, collected from culture after CMV antigen stimulation. All receptors derive from a human donor in good health (CMV status not recorded). Some clones in this sample may be carry-over from other donors' samples.

The chain links TRBV19 to TRBJ2-1, with 8 bases aligning to TRBD2. CDR1 is LNHDA and CDR2 is SQIVND in the germline V gene (reference sequence). Trimming at V came to 6 bases and at J to 2 bases, leaving 9 bases not matched to a gene. The CDR3 consists of 16 residues. The CDR3 sequence: CASRGLVSLPYNEQFF. The CDR3 DNA reads as TGTGCCAGTAGGGGACTAGTGTCCCTACCCTACAATGAGCAGTTCTTC.

This clonotype was counted between two and nine times. This chain links TRBV6-5 with TRBJ2-5; 7 bases agree with TRBD1. The CDR3 runs to 17 residues. Germline assignment: CDR1 MNHEY and CDR2 SVGAGI. V lost 2 bases to trimming and J lost 9 bases; unmatched junction nucleotides: 18. This CDR3 is CASSYEASGTVQEAQYF. In DNA, the CDR3 is TGTGCCAGCAGTTACGAAGCCTCCGGGACAGTGCAGGAGGCCCAGTACTTC.

This clonotype was recorded a few times. This rearrangement joins TRBV6-5 to TRBJ2-2; D gene ambiguous. This CDR3 is built from 15 residues. Germline V gene lookup returns CDR1 MNHEY and CDR2 SVGAGI. V was clipped by 4 bases and J by 1 base, with 10 bases between them. CDR3: CASSSLLMNTGELFF. The CDR3 nucleotides read TGTGCCAGCAGTTCCCTCCTGATGAACACCGGGGAGCTGTTTTTT.

In this sample, this clonotype turned up a few times. The rearrangement links TRBV5-1 to TRBJ1-4; TRBD1 matches at 7 bases. With V trimmed by 1 base and J by 2 bases, 8 bases remained unmatched. The germline V gene has CDR1 SGHRS and CDR2 YFSETQ. This CDR3 is built from 17 residues. The CDR3 nucleotides are TGCGCCAGCAGCTTGACGGACAGGCTTGCTACTAATGAAAAACTGTTTTTT. This codes for CASSLTDRLATNEKLFF.

This clonotype has more than one count but fewer than ten. The V gene is TRBV5-6, the J gene TRBJ1-1; TRBD1 might be the D (5 bases). Germline V lookup: CDR1 SGHDT, CDR2 YYEEEE. This CDR3 region has 14 residues. Between the trimmed V and J ends, which lost 4 bases and 6 bases, there was a span of 16 bases. CDR3 sequence: CASSETWGRAEAFF. As DNA, the CDR3 is TGTGCCAGCAGCGAAACCTGGGGACGGGCTGAAGCTTTCTTT.

This clonotype came up a few times. The chain links TRBV7-8 to TRBJ1-6; D is undetermined. Germline lookup yields CDR1 SGHVS and CDR2 FQNEAQ. With 6 bases removed from V and 3 bases from J, the gap between germline ends came to 15 bases. This CDR3 spans 16 amino acids. CDR3 sequence: CASRSGPDFYNSPLHF. The CDR3 DNA follows: TGTGCCAGCAGATCCGGACCTGACTTCTATAATTCACCCCTCCACTTT. The full variable domain, with the rest looked up from reference TRBV7-8 and TRBJ1-6, is GAGVSQSPRYKVAKRGQDVALRCDPISGHVSLFWYQQALGQGPEFLTYFQNEAQLDKSGLPSDRFFAERPEGSVSTLKIQRTQQEDSAVYLCASRSGPDFYNSPLHFGNGTRLTVT.

This chain's CDR3 is CAIKNDRGLEDYEQYF. DNA of the CDR3: TGTGCCATCAAGAATGACAGGGGGCTTGAGGACTACGAGCAGTACTTC. This chain connects TRBV10-3 to TRBJ2-7; 10 bases align to TRBD1. The CDR3 is 16 amino acids. J gave up 3 bases and V 7 bases, and 12 bases lay outside the gene matches. Looked up from germline, CDR1 is ENHRY and CDR2 is SYGVKD.

Many counts were recorded for this clonotype. The chain links TRBV7-2 to TRBJ2-1; D ambiguous. The CDR3 length is 15 residues. From germline, CDR1 is SGHTA and CDR2 FQGNSA. Trimming took off 1 base at V and 8 bases at J, with 15 bases between the two ends. The CDR3 here is CASSLGGGVFYEQFF. For the CDR3, the DNA is TGTGCCAGCAGCTTAGGGGGTGGAGTTTTCTATGAGCAGTTCTTC.

The chain has TRBV20-1 and TRBJ2-1, with D hard to call. V was trimmed by 2 bases and J by 3 bases, leaving 11 bases between them. The CDR3 runs 14 residues. Germline CDR1 DFQATT, CDR2 SNEGSKA (reference sequence). The chain's CDR3 is CSARKYANYNEQFF. Here the CDR3 DNA reads TGCAGTGCTAGAAAGTACGCAAACTACAATGAGCAGTTCTTC.